One and the same sample provided the 6 T cell receptor beta chains below, sequenced in a study of blood T cell repertoires in COVID-19. TCRdb's copy holds only in-frame clones and misses some; the assay was immunoSEQ multiplex PCR. Here the sample spans about 440,000 clones, roughly 85% being singletons. The material sequenced was PBMCs or T cells enriched from blood (not recorded which). The source of these receptors is a woman younger than 30 with acute COVID-19.

This sequence joins TRBV11-2 and TRBJ1-3; D gene ambiguous. CDR3 size: 14 residues. Trimming removed 7 bases at V and 4 bases at J, with 14 bases between. Per the germline V gene, CDR1 is SGHAT and CDR2 is FQNNGV. This CDR3 reads CASTIAIAGNTIYF. CDR3 bases: TGTGCCAGCACCATCGCTATCGCGGGAAACACCATATATTTT.

The chain couples TRBV7-2 to TRBJ1-5; tentative D call: TRBD1 (6 bases). Trimming left V 9 bases short and J 8 bases short, with 23 bases between. There are 15 residues in the CDR3. Looked up from germline, CDR1 is SGHTA and CDR2 is FQGNSA. Written as DNA, the CDR3 is TGTGCCAGTTCCGAACCGACACAGGGCTTGGAGCCCCAGCATTTT. It specifies CASSEPTQGLEPQHF.

V is TRBV7-9 and J is TRBJ2-2, with a tentative D call TRBD2 (6 bases). The CDR3 totals 16 residues. Germline V gene lookup returns CDR1 SEHNR and CDR2 FQNEAQ (reference sequence). V was cut by 7 bases and J by 1 base, with 16 bases left in between. The chain's CDR3 is CASTSEGRRNTGELFF. The CDR3 bases are TGTGCCAGCACCTCGGAGGGGAGGAGGAACACCGGGGAGCTGTTTTTT.

The chain joins TRBV15 to TRBJ1-5; no reliable D call. The CDR3 is 14 residues long. CDR1 and CDR2 from the germline V gene are LNHNV and YYDKDF (reference sequence). The ends were cut back, 1 base at V and 3 bases at J, with 7 bases in the middle. For the CDR3, the DNA is TGTGCCACCAGCAGAGTGCGGGACAATCAGCCCCAGCATTTT. Encoded protein: CATSRVRDNQPQHF.

This chain links TRBV10-3 with TRBJ1-1; TRBD1 aligns across 10 bases. The CDR3 has 14 amino acids. The ends lost 7 bases at V and 5 bases at J; junction bases unmatched: 7. Per the germline V gene, CDR1 is ENHRY and CDR2 is SYGVKD. The CDR3 DNA follows: TGTGCCATCAAGAGCGACAGGGGGCTAACTGAAGCTTTCTTT. It codes for CAIKSDRGLTEAFF.

The V gene is TRBV20-1, the J gene TRBJ1-1; 7 bases align to TRBD1. The CDR3 is 14 residues long. The junction had 10 bases not matched to a gene; V was cut back by 3 bases and J by 6 bases. The V gene's germline CDR1 is DFQATT and CDR2 SNEGSKA (reference sequence). CDR3: CSASAKQGSAEAFF. CDR3 DNA sequence: TGCAGTGCTAGTGCCAAACAGGGGAGCGCTGAAGCTTTCTTT.